The clone carrying this T cell receptor (beta chain) was counted many times. The data belong to a study of early T cells in non-severe SARS-CoV-2 infection. Study-level background: Sequencing targeted bulk RNA from unsorted whole blood, leaving chains unpaired.

cDNA molecules, individually, were tagged with unique molecular identifiers. MiXCR, applied by TCRdb to the 5' RACE reads, yields one record per CDR3 protein. Of about 31,000 distinct CDR3 sequences detected, less than 7% appear once; the ten largest clones hold 20% to 25%. This CDR3 is 10 amino acids long. Germline V CDR1 and CDR2: GTSNPN, SVGIG (reference sequence). Between the trimmed V and J ends, which lost 7 bases and 2 bases, there was a span of 5 bases. This TCR was sampled from an adult who was a healthcare worker with PCR-confirmed SARS-CoV-2 infection or an uninfected control (not recorded which). Sequences were obtained from whole blood. V is TRBV30 and J is TRBJ2-5; D is ambiguous. CDR3 loop: CAYRQETQYF. For the CDR3, the DNA is TGTGCCTACCGTCAAGAGACCCAGTACTTC.